The clone carrying this T cell receptor beta chain was recorded a few times. Its antigen is currently unknown. The library had UMIs added by 3' ligation of an oligonucleotide to TCR cDNA. Whole blood, 2 to 2.5 ml, came from adult healthy volunteers. Reverse transcription used DNase-treated unsorted total RNA, aiming for roughly 1 to 1000 ng. This record comes from a study of naive and memory T cell subsets. The study, taken as a whole, reports: The RNA method is potentially sensitive to activation and differentiation changes.

Amplification of ligated cDNA took four PCR rounds with SP2 and nested alpha and beta constant primers. Alpha and beta constant region primers primed reverse transcription for blood and skin samples. MiXCR was run by TCRdb on the 5' RACE reads, yielding one entry per CDR3 protein. Of tens of thousands of distinct CDR3 sequences detected, 6% to 8% appear once; the ten largest clones hold approximately 9.4%. Unmatched junction bases numbered 8, after V lost 5 bases and J lost 5 bases. Per the germline V gene, CDR1 is MNHEY and CDR2 is SVGEGT. CDR3 length: 15 residues. The receptor was derived from a female donor in good health. This chain uses TRBV6-2 or TRBV6-3 with TRBJ2-5; 10 nucleotides match TRBD1. The CDR3: CASSRQGARQETQYF. The CDR3 DNA reads TGTGCCAGCAGTCGACAGGGGGCGCGACAGGAGACCCAGTACTTC.